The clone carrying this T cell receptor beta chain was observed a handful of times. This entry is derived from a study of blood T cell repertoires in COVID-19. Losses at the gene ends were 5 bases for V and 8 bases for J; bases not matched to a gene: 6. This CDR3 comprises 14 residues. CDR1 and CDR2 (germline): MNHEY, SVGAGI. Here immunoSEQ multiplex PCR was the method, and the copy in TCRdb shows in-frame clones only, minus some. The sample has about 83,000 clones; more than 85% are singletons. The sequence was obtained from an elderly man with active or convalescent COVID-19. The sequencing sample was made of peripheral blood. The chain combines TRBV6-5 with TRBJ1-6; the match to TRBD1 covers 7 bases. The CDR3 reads CASSPDREDSPLHF. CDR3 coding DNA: TGTGCCAGCAGTCCAGACAGGGAGGATTCACCCCTCCACTTT.